The present T cell receptor (beta chain) was sequenced within a study of T-cell memory formation after mild COVID-19 (dated by TCRdb to the early 2020s). About the full investigation: TCR sequence clusters from the two donors were found to be largely donor specific. T-cell clones expanding and contracting after mild COVID-19 in two donors were tracked by longitudinal TCRalpha and TCRbeta repertoire sequencing. The cohort was made up of two young adult volunteers, one female and one male, who were previously healthy.

Sequencing relied on an Illumina NovaSeq 6000. TCRalpha and TCRbeta cDNA libraries were constructed by 5'RACE with constant-segment primers, with sample barcodes and unique molecular identifiers being introduced. RNA was extracted from every sample with Trizol reagent. Libraries were amplified in two PCR steps, with a second sample barcode and Illumina TruSeq adapters added in the second step. Sequencing of the libraries was done on an Illumina NovaSeq, producing 2 x 150 bp paired-end reads. On the study's bioinformatics: With migec v1.2.7, reads were demultiplexed and then collapsed into UMI-guided consensus sequences. Using mixcr v2.1.11, UMI consensuses were aligned to TRA and TRB V and J templates and then assembled into clonotypes. A clonotype was counted as expanded or contracted only when both edgeR and NoisET called the clonotype significant, with the noise models trained on biological replicates. For edgeR calls, the cutoffs were a false discovery rate-adjusted p below 0.01 and a log2 fold-change threshold of 1. As an exploratory analysis of dynamics, max-normalized trajectories of the 1000 most abundant clonotypes were examined by PCA with hierarchical clustering. Separately sequenced CD4+ and CD8+ repertoires were used to assign the CD4 or CD8 phenotype of responding clones. TCRdb's own reprocessing of the public reads used fastp at Q25 and MiXCR and kept productive beta chains. Entries that share a CDR3 protein sequence are merged under the most common genes and DNA. TCRdb, not the original authors, processed these V and J calls. This sample comprises almost 550,000 distinct CDR3 sequences, 20% of them detected only once. The ten largest account for approximately 12% of the sample.

Ficoll-Paque density gradient centrifugation was used to isolate PBMCs. This clonotype was seen a few times. The antigen it recognizes is unknown. Per-nucleotide qualities are absent, and no much larger clonotype sits a single base away. The germline V gene (reference sequence) specifies GTSNPN as CDR1 and SVGIG as CDR2. The CDR3 spans 14 residues, from the cysteine through the phenylalanine. The sequence is cut down to CDR3 DNA, 42 bases in frame from base 1. At the junction V is shortened by 1 base and J by 4 bases, with 11 bases in between. General conclusions and limits of the study: The study covered only a couple of mild cases, and larger cohorts including severe cases with pre-infection samples were considered necessary. The second-wave clones that peaked on day 37 were not confirmed to be SARS-CoV-2 specific. Contracting CD4+ clones were found mainly in CM and EM memory subsets, while CD8+ clones were enriched in EMRA. Some responding clones were detected in pre-infection memory, which suggested that pre-existing cross-reactive memory T cells had joined the SARS-CoV-2 response. From day 15 to 85, contracting clones showed balanced CD4/CD8 phenotypes, whereas a second wave of clones that expanded from day 15 to 37 leaned towards CD4+.

The chain was built from TRBV30 and TRBJ1-5, with a weak D call of TRBD1 (5 bases match). This clonotype originated in an adult woman who had mild COVID-19 (a few samples of this study predate the infection). The sample titles of this study are shuffled in the database, so cell type and time point are left out; the donor was told from shared clones. The sample was PBMCs or a T cell subset sorted from them (not recorded which). The CDR3 is CAWSGRGLNQPQHF. The DNA sequence is given as TGTGCCTGGAGTGGGAGGGGATTAAATCAGCCCCAGCATTTT.